This TCR beta chain is from a study of technical replicates of blood from a few donors. The data were produced by immunoSEQ multiplex PCR, yet TCRdb's version contains in-frame clones alone and is incomplete. The sample consists of about 75,000 clones, 92% of them appearing once. CDR3 length: 17 residues. V was trimmed by 4 bases and J by 3 bases, leaving 21 bases between them. In germline, CDR1 is SGHVS, CDR2 FQNEAQ. This chain joins TRBV7-8 and TRBJ1-2; TRBD1 might be the D (6 bases). The sequenced material came from T cells isolated from PBMCs. The origin of this receptor is a human donor in good health. The CDR3 reads CASSSSRTVTPYYGYTF. Written as DNA, the CDR3 is TGTGCCAGCAGCTCCTCCCGGACAGTTACCCCTTACTATGGCTACACCTTC. Together with reference TRBV7-8 and TRBJ1-2, the CDR3 gives the full variable domain: GAGVSQSPRYKVAKRGQDVALRCDPISGHVSLFWYQQALGQGPEFLTYFQNEAQLDKSGLPSDRFFAERPEGSVSTLKIQRTQQEDSAVYLCASSSSRTVTPYYGYTFGSGTRLTVV.